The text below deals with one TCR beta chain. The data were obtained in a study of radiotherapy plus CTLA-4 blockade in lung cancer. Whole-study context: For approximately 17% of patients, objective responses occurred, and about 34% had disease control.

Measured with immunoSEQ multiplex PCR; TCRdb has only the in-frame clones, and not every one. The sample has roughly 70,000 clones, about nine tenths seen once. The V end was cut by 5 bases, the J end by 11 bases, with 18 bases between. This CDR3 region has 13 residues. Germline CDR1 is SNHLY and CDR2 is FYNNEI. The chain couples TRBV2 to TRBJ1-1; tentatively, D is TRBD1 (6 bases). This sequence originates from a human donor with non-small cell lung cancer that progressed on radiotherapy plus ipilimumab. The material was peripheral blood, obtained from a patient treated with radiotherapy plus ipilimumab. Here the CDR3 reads CASSRAGERAAFF. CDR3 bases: TGTGCCAGCAGTAGAGCAGGGGAACGGGCCGCTTTCTTT.